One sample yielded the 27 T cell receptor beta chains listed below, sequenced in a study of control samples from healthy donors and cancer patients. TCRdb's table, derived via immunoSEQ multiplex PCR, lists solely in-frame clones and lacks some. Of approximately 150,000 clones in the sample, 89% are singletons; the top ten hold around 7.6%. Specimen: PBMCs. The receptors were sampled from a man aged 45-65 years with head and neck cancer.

CDR3 protein: CASGSSGVDKNIQYF. The CDR3 DNA is TGCGCCAGCGGATCTAGCGGGGTAGACAAAAACATTCAGTACTTC. This sequence joins TRBV10-2 and TRBJ2-4, with 9 bases fitting TRBD2. CDR3 length equals 15 residues. After removal of 8 bases from V and 3 bases from J, the junction contained 8 bases not matched to a gene. From germline, CDR1 is WSHSY and CDR2 SAAADI.

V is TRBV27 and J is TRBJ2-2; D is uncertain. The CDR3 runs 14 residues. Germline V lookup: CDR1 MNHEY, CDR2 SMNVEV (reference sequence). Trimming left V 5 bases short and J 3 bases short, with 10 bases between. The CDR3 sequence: CASSPRRDTGELFF. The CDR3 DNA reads TGTGCCAGCAGTCCTAGGCGTGACACCGGGGAGCTGTTTTTT.

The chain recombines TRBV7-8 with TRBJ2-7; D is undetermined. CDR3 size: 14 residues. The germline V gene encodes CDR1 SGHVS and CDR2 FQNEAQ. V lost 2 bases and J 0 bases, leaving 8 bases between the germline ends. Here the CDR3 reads CASSLSRSSYEQYF. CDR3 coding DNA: TGTGCCAGCAGCTTAAGCAGGAGCTCCTACGAGCAGTACTTC.

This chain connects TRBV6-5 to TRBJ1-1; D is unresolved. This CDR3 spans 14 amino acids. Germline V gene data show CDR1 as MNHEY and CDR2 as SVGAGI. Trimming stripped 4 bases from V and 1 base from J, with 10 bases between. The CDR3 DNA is TGTGCCAGCAGTTTCCCATTAAGGAACACTGAAGCTTTCTTT. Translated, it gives CASSFPLRNTEAFF.

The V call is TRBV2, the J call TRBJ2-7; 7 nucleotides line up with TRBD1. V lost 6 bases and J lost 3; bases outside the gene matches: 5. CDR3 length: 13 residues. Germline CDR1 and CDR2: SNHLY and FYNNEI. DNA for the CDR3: TGTGCCAGCAGACCTCGGGACAGCTACGAGCAGTACTTC. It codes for CASRPRDSYEQYF.

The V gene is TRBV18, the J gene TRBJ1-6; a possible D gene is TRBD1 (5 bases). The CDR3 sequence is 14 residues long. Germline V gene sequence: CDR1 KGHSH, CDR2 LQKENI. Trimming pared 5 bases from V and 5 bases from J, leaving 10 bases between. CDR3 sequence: CASSNGGDNSPLHF. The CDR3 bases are TGTGCCAGCTCAAACGGGGGGGATAATTCACCCCTCCACTTT.

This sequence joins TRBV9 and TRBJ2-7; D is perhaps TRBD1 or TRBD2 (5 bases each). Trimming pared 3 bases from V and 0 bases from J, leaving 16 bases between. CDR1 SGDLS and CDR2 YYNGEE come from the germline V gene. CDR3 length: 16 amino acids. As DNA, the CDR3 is TGTGCCAGCAGCGCCCGAGGGGCGAGTCCCTCCTACGAGCAGTACTTC. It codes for CASSARGASPSYEQYF.

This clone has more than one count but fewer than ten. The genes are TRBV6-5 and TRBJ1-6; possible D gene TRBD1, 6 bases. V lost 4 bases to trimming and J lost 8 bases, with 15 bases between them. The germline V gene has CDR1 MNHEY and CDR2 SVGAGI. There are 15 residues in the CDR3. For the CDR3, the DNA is TGTGCCAGCAGTTTCACCCCGAGGGGGGATTCACCCCTCCACTTT. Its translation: CASSFTPRGDSPLHF.

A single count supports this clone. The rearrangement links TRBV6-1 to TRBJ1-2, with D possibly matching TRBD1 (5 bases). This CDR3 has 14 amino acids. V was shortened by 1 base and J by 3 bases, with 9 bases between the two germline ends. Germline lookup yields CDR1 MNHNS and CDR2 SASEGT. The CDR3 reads CASSEVGQDYGYTF. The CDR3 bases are TGTGCCAGCAGTGAAGTCGGACAAGACTATGGCTACACCTTC.

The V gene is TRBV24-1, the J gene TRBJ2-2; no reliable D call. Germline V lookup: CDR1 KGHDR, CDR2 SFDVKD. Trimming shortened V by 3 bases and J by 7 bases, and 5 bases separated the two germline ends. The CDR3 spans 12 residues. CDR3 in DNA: TGTGCCACCAGTGATATTGTCGGGGAGCTGTTTTTT. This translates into CATSDIVGELFF.

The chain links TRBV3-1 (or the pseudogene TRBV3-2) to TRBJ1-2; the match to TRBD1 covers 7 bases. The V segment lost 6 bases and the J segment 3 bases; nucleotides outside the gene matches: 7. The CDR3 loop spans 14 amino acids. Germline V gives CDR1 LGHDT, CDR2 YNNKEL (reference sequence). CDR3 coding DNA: TGTGCCAGCAGGAAACAGGGGATCGACTATGGCTACACCTTC. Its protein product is CASRKQGIDYGYTF.

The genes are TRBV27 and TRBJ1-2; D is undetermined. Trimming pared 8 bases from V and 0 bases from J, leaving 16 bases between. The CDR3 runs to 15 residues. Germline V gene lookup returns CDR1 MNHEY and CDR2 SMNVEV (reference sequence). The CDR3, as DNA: TGTGCCAGCCGACCGAGCGGAAGAGCTAACTATGGCTACACCTTC. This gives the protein CASRPSGRANYGYTF.

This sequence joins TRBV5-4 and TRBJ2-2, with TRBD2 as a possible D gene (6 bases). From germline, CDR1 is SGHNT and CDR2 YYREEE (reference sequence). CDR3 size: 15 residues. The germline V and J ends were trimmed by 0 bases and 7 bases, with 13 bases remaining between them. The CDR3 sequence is CASSLGGGVHGELFF. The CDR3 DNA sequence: TGTGCCAGCAGCTTGGGAGGCGGGGTCCACGGGGAGCTGTTTTTT.

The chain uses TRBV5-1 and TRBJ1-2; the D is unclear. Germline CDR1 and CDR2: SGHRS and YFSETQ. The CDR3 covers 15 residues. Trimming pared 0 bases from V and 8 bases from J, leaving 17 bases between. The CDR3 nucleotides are TGCGCCAGCAGCTTGGCCATTCGGGAGGACTCGGGCTACACCTTC. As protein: CASSLAIREDSGYTF. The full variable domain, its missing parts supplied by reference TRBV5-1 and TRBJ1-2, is KAGVTQTPRYLIKTRGQQVTLSCSPISGHRSVSWYQQTPGQGLQFLFEYFSETQRNKGNFPGRFSGRQFSNSRSEMNVSTLELGDSALYLCASSLAIREDSGYTFGSGTRLTVV.

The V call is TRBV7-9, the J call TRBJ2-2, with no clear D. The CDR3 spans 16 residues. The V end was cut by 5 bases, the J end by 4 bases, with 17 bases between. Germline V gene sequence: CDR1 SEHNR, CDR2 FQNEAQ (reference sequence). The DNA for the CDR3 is TGTGCCAGCAGCCCCCCGGACGGGCGTCCCACCGGGGAGCTGTTTTTT. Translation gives CASSPPDGRPTGELFF.

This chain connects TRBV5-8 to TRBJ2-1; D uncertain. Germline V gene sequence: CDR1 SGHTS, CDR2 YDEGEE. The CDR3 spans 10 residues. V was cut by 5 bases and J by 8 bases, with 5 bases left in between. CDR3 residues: CASRVYEQFF. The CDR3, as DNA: TGTGCCAGCAGGGTCTATGAGCAGTTCTTC.

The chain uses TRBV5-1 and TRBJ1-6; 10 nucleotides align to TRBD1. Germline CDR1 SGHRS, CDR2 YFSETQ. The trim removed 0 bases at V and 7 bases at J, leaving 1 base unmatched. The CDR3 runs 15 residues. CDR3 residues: CASSLEGQGNSPLHF. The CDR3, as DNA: TGCGCCAGCAGCTTGGAGGGACAGGGGAATTCACCCCTCCACTTT. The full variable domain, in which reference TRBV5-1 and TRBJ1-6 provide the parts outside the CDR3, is KAGVTQTPRYLIKTRGQQVTLSCSPISGHRSVSWYQQTPGQGLQFLFEYFSETQRNKGNFPGRFSGRQFSNSRSEMNVSTLELGDSALYLCASSLEGQGNSPLHFGNGTRLTVT.

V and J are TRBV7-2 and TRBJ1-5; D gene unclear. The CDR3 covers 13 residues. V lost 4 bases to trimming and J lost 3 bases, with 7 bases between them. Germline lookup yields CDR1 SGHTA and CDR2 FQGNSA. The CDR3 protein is CASSWQNNQPQHF. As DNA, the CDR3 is TGTGCCAGCAGCTGGCAGAACAATCAGCCCCAGCATTTT.

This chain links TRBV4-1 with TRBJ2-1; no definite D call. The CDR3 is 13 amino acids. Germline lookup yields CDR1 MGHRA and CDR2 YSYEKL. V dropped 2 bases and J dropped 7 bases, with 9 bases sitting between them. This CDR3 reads CASSQRIGNEQFF. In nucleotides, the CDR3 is TGCGCCAGCAGCCAAAGAATCGGGAATGAGCAGTTCTTC.

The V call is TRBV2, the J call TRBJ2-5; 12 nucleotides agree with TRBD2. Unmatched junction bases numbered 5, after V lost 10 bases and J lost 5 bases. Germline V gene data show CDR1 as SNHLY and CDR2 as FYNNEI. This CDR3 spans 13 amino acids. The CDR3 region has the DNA TGTGCCACCAAGACTAGCGGGAGCGAGACCCAGTACTTC. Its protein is CATKTSGSETQYF.

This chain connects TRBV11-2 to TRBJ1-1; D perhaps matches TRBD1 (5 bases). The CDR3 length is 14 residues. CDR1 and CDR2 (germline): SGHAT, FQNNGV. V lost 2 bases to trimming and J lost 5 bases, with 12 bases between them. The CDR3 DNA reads TGTGCCAGCAGCTTATCTCTGGGGCAGACTGAAGCTTTCTTT. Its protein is CASSLSLGQTEAFF. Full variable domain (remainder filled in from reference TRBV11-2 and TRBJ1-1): EAGVAQSPRYKIIEKRQSVAFWCNPISGHATLYWYQQILGQGPKLLIQFQNNGVVDDSQLPKDRFSAERLKGVDSTLKIQPAKLEDSAVYLCASSLSLGQTEAFFGQGTRLTVV.

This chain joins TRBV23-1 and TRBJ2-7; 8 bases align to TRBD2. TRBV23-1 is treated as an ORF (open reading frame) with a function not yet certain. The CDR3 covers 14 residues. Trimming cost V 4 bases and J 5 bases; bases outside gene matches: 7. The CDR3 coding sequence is TGCGCCAGCAGTCGCGGAGCGGGGGTCCACGAGCAGTACTTC. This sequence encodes CASSRGAGVHEQYF.

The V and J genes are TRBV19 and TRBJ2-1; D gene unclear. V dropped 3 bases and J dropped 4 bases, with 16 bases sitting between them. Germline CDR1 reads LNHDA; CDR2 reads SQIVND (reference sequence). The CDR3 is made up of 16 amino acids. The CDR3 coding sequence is TGTGCCAGTAGTATCCTCGTCCTGCGGCGGTACAATGAGCAGTTCTTC. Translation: CASSILVLRRYNEQFF.

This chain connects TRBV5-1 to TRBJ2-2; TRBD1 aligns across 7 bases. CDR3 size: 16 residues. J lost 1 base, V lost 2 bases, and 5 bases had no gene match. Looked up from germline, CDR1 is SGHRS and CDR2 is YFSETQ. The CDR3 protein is CASSFRTGGNTGELFF. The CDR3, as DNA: TGCGCCAGCAGCTTCCGGACAGGAGGGAACACCGGGGAGCTGTTTTTT.

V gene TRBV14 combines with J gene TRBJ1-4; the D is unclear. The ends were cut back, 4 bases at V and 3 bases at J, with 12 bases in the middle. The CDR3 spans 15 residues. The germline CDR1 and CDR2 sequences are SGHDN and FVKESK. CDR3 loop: CASSRLDGSNEKLFF. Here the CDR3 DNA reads TGTGCCAGCAGCCGATTGGACGGATCTAATGAAAAACTGTTTTTT. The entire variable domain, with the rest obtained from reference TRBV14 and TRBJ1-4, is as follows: EAGVTQFPSHSVIEKGQTVTLRCDPISGHDNLYWYRRVMGKEIKFLLHFVKESKQDESGMPNNRFLAERTGGTYSTLKVQPAELEDSGVYFCASSRLDGSNEKLFFGSGTQLSVL.

CDR3 nucleotides: TGCAGCGTTGCTTCAGGGTGGTATTCTAATGAAAAACTGTTTTTT. Translating gives CSVASGWYSNEKLFF. V is TRBV29-1 and J is TRBJ1-4; maybe TRBD1 (5 bases). The length of the CDR3 is 15 residues. Trimming removed 4 bases from V and 3 bases from J, with 15 bases in between. Germline CDR1 is SQVTM and CDR2 is ANQGSEA.

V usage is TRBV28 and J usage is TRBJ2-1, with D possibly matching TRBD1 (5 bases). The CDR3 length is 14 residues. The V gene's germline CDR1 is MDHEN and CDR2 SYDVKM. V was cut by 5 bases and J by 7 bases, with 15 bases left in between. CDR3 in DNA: TGTGCCAGCAGTACGTACAGGACGAGGAATGAGCAGTTCTTC. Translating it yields CASSTYRTRNEQFF.